This TCR beta chain was recovered during a study of T cells after yellow fever vaccination. Overall study results and limits: By day 5 rather than day 15, the secondary response had peaked, though it was weaker.

Points on this clonotype: What it binds is not known.

From the 5' RACE reads, TCRdb called clonotypes with MiXCR, one entry per CDR3 protein. There are about 230,000 distinct CDR3 sequences in the sample; over 6.5% occur only once, and 0.85% to 1.2% lies in the top ten. The sample in question was CD4+ T cells sorted from PBMCs, obtained on the day of the yellow fever booster vaccination. This sequence originates from a man aged 25-45 years who received the YFV17D yellow fever vaccine.

The CDR3 protein is CSARSSGRFTGELFF. The CDR3 DNA is TGCAGTGCTAGATCTAGCGGGAGATTTACCGGGGAGCTGTTTTTT. The V call is TRBV20-1, the J call TRBJ2-2; 10 bases are a match to TRBD2. CDR1 is DFQATT and CDR2 is SNEGSKA in the germline V gene (reference sequence). The CDR3 length is 15 residues. The ends lost 2 bases at V and 5 bases at J; junction bases unmatched: 5.